This T cell receptor (beta chain) was recovered during a study of cytomegalovirus exposure and HLA in healthy donors. The study's findings and limits: Most TCR beta V segments were productive about 90% or about 30% of the time in an earlier analysis. Later work associated 16,951 TCR beta sequences with HLA alleles at 0.05 false discovery rate. In vitro, a few CMV-associated chains proved specific for CMV antigens. In presence/absence analyses, roughly uniform sequencing depth across donors was assumed.

Use of 60 Vbeta and 13 Jbeta primers characterized the PCR. Generated by immunoSEQ multiplex PCR, the TCRdb table keeps only in-frame clones and is missing some. The sample shows approximately 91,000 clones, under 75% of them seen only once. The ends were cut back, 5 bases at V and 6 bases at J, with 26 bases in the middle. There are 18 residues in the CDR3. CDR1 and CDR2 from the germline V gene are SGHVS and FNYEAQ. In regard to this clone: The antigen is undetermined.

J is TRBJ2-1 and V is TRBV7-6; weak D call: TRBD2 (6 bases). The clonotype originates from a female donor in good health and CMV-seronegative. Sequencing input: PBMCs. The CDR3 sequence is CASSLVVTGVYLGNEQFF. In DNA, the CDR3 is TGTGCCAGCAGCCTTGTGGTGACGGGAGTCTATTTGGGCAATGAGCAGTTCTTC.